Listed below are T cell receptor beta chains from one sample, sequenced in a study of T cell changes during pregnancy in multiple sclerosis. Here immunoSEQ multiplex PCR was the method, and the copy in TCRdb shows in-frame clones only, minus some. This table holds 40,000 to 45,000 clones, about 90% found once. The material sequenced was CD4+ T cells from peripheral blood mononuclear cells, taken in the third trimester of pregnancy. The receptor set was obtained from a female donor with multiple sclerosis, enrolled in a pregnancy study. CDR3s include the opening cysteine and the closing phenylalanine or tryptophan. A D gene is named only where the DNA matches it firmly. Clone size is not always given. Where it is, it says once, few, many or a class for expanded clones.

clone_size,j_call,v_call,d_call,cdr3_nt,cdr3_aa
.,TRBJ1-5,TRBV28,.,TGTGCCAGCAGTTTAGCAGGGTTTGGTAGCAATCAGCCCCAGCATTTT,CASSLAGFGSNQPQHF
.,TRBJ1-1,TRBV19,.,TGTGCCAGTAGTATAGCTTCCGGAGGGATGGGCACTGAAGCTTTCTTT,CASSIASGGMGTEAFF
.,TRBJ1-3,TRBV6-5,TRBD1,TGTGCCAGCAGTTACTCGGGGACAGGTGTTGGAAACACCATATATTTT,CASSYSGTGVGNTIYF
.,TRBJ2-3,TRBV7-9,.,TGTGCCAGCAGCTTAGGACTAAGCAGCACAGATACGCAGTATTTT,CASSLGLSSTDTQYF
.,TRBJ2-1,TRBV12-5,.,TGTGCTAGTGGCCTAGACCCCATTAGCGGAGGCTACAATGAGCAGTTCTTC,CASGLDPISGGYNEQFF
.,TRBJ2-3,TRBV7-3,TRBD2,TGTGCCAGCAGCTTTAGCGGGGAAAGCACAGATACGCAGTATTTT,CASSFSGESTDTQYF
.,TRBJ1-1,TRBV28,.,TGTGCCAGCAGATACAGGCCGACTGAAGCTTTCTTT,CASRYRPTEAFF
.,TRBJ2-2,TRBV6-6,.,TGTGCCAGCAGTTACCGATCCCCCGACTTCGGGGAGCTGTTTTTT,CASSYRSPDFGELFF
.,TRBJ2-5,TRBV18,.,TGTGCCAGCTCACCGCCGGACAGTTCCCGCCAAGAGACCCAGTACTTC,CASSPPDSSRQETQYF
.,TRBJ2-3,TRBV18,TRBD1,TGTGCCAGCTCACCGACAGGGGGAGGCACAGATACGCAGTATTTT,CASSPTGGGTDTQYF
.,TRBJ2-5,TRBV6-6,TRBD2,TGTGCCAGCAGTCAAACTAGCGGGAGGGCCTTAGAGACCCAGTACTTC,CASSQTSGRALETQYF
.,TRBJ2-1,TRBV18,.,TGTGCCAGCTCCCCAGGCGGGAATAACTACAATGAGCAGTTCTTC,CASSPGGNNYNEQFF
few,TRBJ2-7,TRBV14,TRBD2,TGTGCCAGCAGCCCAGCGGGAGGCGGGTACGAGCAGTACTTC,CASSPAGGGYEQYF
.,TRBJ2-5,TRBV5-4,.,TGTGCCACCCGAGAGGGGGGGAGGGCCCTAGAGACCCAGTACTTC,CATREGGRALETQYF
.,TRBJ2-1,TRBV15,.,TGTGCCACCAGCAGAGGCGGTAGCTCCTACAATGAGCAGTTCTTC,CATSRGGSSYNEQFF
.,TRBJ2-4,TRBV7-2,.,TGTGCCAGCAGCTTCTGGGGGGAGAACATTCAGTACTTC,CASSFWGENIQYF
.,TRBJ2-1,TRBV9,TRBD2,TGTGCCAGCAGCGTAGAACTAGCGGACAAATCCTACAATGAGCAGTTCTTC,CASSVELADKSYNEQFF
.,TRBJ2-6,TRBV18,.,TGTGCCAGCTCACCACGAGCTCAAGACTCTGGGGCCAACGTCCTGACTTTC,CASSPRAQDSGANVLTF
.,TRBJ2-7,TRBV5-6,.,TGTGCCAGCAGCTTGGTGAGCTACGAGCAGTACTTC,CASSLVSYEQYF
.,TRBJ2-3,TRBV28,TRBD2,TGTGCCAGCAGTCCAGGGACTAGCGGGAACACAGATACGCAGTATTTT,CASSPGTSGNTDTQYF
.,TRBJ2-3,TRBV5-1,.,TGCGCCAGCAGCTTTAAGACGGGTAGCACAGATACGCAGTATTTT,CASSFKTGSTDTQYF
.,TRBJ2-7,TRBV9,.,TGTGCCAGCAGCTTTAGGGGGGGGGAGAACCACGAGCAGTACTTC,CASSFRGGENHEQYF
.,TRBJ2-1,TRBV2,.,TGTGCCAGCAGTGAATCGTGGGGCAGCTACAATGAGCAGTTCTTC,CASSESWGSYNEQFF
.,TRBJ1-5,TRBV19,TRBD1,TGTGCCAGTAGTAAGGGGTCAGGGGGCCGGGGCAATCAGCCCCAGCATTTT,CASSKGSGGRGNQPQHF
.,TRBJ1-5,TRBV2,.,TGTGCCAGCAGTGAGACAGTCAGCAGTCAGCCCCAGCATTTT,CASSETVSSQPQHF
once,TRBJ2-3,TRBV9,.,TGTGCCAGCAGCGTAGCGGGGGACCGGGAGACGTATTTT,CASSVAGDRETYF